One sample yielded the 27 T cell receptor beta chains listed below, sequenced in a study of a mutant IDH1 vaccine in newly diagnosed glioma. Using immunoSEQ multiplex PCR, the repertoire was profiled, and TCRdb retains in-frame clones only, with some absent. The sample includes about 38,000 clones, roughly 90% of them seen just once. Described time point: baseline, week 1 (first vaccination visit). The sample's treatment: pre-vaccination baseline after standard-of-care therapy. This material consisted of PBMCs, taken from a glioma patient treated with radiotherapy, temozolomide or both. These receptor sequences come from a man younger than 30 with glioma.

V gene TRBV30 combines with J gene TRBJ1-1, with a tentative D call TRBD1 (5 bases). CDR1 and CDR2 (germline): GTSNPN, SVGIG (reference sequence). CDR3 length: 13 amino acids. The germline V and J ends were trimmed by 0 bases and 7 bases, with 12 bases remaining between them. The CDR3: CAWSVSGTGEAFF. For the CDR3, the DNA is TGTGCCTGGAGTGTATCTGGGACGGGTGAAGCTTTCTTT.

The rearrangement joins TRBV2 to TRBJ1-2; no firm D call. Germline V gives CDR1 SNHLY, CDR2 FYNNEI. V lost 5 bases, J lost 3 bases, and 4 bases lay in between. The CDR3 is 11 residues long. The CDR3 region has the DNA TGTGCCAGCAGTTACGACTATGGCTACACCTTC. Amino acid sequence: CASSYDYGYTF.

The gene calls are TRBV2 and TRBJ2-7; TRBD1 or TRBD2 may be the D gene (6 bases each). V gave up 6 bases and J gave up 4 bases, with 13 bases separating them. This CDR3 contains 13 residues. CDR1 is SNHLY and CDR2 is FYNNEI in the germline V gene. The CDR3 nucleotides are TGTGCCAGCAGGAGGGGGGCTGGTTACGAGCAGTACTTC. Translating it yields CASRRGAGYEQYF.

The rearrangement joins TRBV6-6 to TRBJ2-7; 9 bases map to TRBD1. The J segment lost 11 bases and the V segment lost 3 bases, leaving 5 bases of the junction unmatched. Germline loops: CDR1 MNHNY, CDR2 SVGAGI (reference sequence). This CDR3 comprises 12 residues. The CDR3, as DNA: TGTGCCAGCAGTTATATTAGGGACAGGGAGTACTTC. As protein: CASSYIRDREYF.

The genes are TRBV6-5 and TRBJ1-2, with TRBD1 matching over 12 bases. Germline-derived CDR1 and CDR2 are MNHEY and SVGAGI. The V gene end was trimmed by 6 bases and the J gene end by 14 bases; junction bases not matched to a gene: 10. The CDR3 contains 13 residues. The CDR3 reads CASRGGQGALRTF. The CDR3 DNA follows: TGTGCCAGCAGGGGGGGACAGGGGGCTTTGAGAACCTTC.

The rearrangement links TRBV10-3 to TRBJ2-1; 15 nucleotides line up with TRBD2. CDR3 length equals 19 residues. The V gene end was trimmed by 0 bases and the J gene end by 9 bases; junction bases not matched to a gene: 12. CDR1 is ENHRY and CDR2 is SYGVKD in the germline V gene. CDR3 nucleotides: TGTGCCATCAGTGAGTCCCCCGGGACTAGCGGGAGGCCCGGCGGTGAGCAGTTCTTC. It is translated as CAISESPGTSGRPGGEQFF.

CDR3 sequence: CASSVSGGEARELFF. The CDR3 DNA reads as TGTGCCAGCAGTGTCTCGGGGGGGGAGGCGCGGGAGCTGTTTTTT. The rearrangement links TRBV6-5 to TRBJ2-2; 8 nucleotides align to TRBD2. The CDR3 runs to 15 residues. Germline assignment: CDR1 MNHEY and CDR2 SVGAGI. Trimming cost V 5 bases and J 9 bases; bases outside gene matches: 11.

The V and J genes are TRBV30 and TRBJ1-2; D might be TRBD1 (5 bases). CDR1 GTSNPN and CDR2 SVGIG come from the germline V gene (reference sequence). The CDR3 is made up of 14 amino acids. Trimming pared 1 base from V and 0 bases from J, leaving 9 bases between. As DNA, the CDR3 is TGTGCCTGGAGTGCGGACACCGCTAACTATGGCTACACCTTC. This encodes CAWSADTANYGYTF.

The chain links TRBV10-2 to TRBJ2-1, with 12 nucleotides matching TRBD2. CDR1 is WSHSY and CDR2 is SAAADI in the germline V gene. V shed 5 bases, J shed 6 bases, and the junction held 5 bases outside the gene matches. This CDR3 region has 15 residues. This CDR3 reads CASSPSGRAPNEQFF. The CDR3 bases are TGCGCCAGCAGTCCTAGCGGGAGGGCCCCCAATGAGCAGTTCTTC.

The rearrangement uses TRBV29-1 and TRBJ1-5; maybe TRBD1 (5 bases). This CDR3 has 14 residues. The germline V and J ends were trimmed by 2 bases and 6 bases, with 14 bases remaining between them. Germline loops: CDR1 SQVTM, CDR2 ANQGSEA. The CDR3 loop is CSVESTDLGQPQHF. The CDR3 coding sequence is TGCAGCGTTGAATCGACAGACCTCGGTCAGCCCCAGCATTTT.

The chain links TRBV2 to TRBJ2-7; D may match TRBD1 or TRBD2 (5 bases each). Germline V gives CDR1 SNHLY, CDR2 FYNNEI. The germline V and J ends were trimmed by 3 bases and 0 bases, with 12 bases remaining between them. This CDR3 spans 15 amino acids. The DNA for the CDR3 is TGTGCCAGCAGTGATGGGACGATCCGCTCCTACGAGCAGTACTTC. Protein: CASSDGTIRSYEQYF.

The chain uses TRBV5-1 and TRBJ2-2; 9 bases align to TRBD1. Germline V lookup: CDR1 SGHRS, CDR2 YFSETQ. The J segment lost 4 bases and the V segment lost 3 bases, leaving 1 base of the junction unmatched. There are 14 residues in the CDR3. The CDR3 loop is CASSWTGATGELFF. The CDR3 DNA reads TGCGCCAGCAGCTGGACAGGGGCCACCGGGGAGCTGTTTTTT. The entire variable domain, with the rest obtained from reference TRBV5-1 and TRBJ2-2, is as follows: KAGVTQTPRYLIKTRGQQVTLSCSPISGHRSVSWYQQTPGQGLQFLFEYFSETQRNKGNFPGRFSGRQFSNSRSEMNVSTLELGDSALYLCASSWTGATGELFFGEGSRLTVL.

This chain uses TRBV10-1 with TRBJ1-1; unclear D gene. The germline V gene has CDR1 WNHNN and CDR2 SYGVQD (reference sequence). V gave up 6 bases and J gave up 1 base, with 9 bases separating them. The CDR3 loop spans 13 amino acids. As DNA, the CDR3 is TGCGCCAGCAGATCGGGAACGAACACTGAAGCTTTCTTT. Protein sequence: CASRSGTNTEAFF.

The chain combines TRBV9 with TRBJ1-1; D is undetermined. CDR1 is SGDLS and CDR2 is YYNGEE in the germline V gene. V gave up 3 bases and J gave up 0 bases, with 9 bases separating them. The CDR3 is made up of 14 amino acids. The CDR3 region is CASSGEIMNTEAFF. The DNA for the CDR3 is TGTGCCAGCAGCGGGGAGATCATGAACACTGAAGCTTTCTTT.

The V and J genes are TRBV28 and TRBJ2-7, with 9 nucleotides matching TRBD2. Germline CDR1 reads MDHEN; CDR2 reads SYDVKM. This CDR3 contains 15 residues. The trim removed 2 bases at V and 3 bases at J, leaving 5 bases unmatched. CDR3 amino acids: CASSLVAGAGYEQYF. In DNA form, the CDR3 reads TGTGCCAGCAGTTTAGTAGCGGGAGCAGGCTACGAGCAGTACTTC. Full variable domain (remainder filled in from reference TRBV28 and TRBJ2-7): DVKVTQSSRYLVKRTGEKVFLECVQDMDHENMFWYRQDPGLGLRLIYFSYDVKMKEKGDIPEGYSVSREKKERFSLILESASTNQTSMYLCASSLVAGAGYEQYFGPGTRLTVT.

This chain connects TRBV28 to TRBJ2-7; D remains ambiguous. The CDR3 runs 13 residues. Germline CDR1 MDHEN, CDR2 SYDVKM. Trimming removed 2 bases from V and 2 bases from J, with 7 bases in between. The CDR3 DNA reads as TGTGCCAGCAGTTTAGCGGACCCCTACGAGCAGTACTTC. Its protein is CASSLADPYEQYF.

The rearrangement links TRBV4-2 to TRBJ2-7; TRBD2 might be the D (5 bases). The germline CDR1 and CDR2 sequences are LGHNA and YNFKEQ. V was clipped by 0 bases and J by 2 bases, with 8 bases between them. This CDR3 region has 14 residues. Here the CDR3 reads CASSQERAAYEQYF. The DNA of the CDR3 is TGTGCCAGCAGCCAAGAGAGGGCAGCCTACGAGCAGTACTTC.

The CDR3 nucleotides are TGTGCCAGCGTTTTGACAGTGAACACTGAAGCTTTCTTT. Protein sequence: CASVLTVNTEAFF. This rearrangement joins TRBV6-1 to TRBJ1-1, with a possible D match to TRBD1 (5 bases). This CDR3 has 13 residues. Germline V CDR1 and CDR2: MNHNS, SASEGT. Trimming cost V 8 bases and J 0 bases, with 10 bases left between them.

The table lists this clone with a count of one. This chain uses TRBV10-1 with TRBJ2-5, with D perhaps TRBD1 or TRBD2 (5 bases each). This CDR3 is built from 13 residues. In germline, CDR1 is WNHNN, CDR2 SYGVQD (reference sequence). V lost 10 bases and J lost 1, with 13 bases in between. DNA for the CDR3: TGCGCCACTGGGGGAGCCCCCCAAGAGACCCAGTACTTC. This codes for CATGGAPQETQYF.

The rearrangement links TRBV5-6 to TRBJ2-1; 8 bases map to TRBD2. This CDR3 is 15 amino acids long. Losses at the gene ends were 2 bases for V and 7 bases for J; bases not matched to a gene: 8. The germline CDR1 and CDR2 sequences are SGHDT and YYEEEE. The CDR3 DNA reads TGTGCCAGCAGCTTACTCCCGGGAGGGCCGAATGAGCAGTTCTTC. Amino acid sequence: CASSLLPGGPNEQFF.

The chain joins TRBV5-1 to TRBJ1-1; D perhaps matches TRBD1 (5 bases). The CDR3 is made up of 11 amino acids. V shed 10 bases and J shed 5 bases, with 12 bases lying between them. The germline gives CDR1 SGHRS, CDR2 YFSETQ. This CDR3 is CASAGETEAFF. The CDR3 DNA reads TGCGCCTCGGCGGGGGAGACTGAAGCTTTCTTT.

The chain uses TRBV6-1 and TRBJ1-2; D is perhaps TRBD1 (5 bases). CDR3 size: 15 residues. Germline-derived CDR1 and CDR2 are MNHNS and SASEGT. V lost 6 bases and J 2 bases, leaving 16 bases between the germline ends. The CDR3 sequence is CASSLRADKNYGYTF. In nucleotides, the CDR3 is TGTGCCAGCAGCCTCAGGGCGGACAAAAACTATGGCTACACCTTC.

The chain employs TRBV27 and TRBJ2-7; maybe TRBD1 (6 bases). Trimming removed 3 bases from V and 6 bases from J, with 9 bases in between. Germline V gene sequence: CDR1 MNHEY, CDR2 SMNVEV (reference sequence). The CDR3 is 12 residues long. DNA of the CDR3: TGTGCCAGCAGTTTCAGGGGTGGCGAGCAGTACTTC. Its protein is CASSFRGGEQYF.

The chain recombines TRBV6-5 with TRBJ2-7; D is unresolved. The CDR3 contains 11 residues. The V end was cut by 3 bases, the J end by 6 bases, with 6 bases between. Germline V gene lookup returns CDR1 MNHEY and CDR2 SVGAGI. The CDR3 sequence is CASSYRSEQYF. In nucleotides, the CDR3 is TGTGCCAGCAGTTATCGCTCCGAGCAGTACTTC.

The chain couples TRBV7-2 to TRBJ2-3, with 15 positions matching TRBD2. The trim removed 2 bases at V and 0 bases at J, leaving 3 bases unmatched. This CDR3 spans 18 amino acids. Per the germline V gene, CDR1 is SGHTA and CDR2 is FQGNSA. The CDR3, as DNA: TGTGCCAGCAGCTTACCGGGACTAGCGGGAGGAAGCACAGATACGCAGTATTTT. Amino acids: CASSLPGLAGGSTDTQYF.

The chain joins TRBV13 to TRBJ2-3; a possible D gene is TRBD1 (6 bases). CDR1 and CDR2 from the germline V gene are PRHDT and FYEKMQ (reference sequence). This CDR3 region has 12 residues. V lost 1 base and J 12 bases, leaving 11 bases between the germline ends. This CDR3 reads CASSLVDRPQYF. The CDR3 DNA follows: TGTGCCAGCAGCTTAGTGGACAGACCCCAGTATTTT.

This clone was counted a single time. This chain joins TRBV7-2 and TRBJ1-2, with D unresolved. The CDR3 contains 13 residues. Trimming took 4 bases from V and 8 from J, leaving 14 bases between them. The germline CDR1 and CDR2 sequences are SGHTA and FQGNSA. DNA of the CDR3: TGTGCCAGCAGCTCCGGGCCCTCGGGGGGCTACACCTTC. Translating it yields CASSSGPSGGYTF. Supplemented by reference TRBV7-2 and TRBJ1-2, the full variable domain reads GAGVSQSPSNKVTEKGKDVELRCDPISGHTALYWYRQSLGQGLEFLIYFQGNSAPDKSGLPSDRFSAERTGGSVSTLTIQRTQQEDSAVYLCASSSGPSGGYTFGSGTRLTVV.